Listed below are T cell receptor beta chains from one sample, sequenced in a study of blood T cell repertoires in COVID-19. The repertoire was sequenced with immunoSEQ multiplex PCR; TCRdb's copy has only in-frame clones and lacks some. The data contain hundreds of thousands of clones, 82% of them singletons. Sample: PBMCs or T cells enriched from blood (not recorded which). The receptors stem from a woman aged 55-75 years who had recovered from COVID-19. The CDR3 runs from the conserved cysteine through the conserved F or W. D genes are given only for firm matches. Only part of the rows carry a size: once, few, many, or a class if the clone is expanded.

v_call	j_call	clone_size	d_call	cdr3_nt	cdr3_aa
TRBV7-2	TRBJ2-1	once	-	TGTGCCAGCAGCCTACAGCCTTCCCGGGGAGGTGGGTGGCAGTTCTTC	CASSLQPSRGGGWQFF
TRBV27	TRBJ2-7	-	TRBD2	TGTGCCAGCAGTATGACGACTAGCGGAGTTTACGAGCAGTACTTC	CASSMTTSGVYEQYF
TRBV6-5	TRBJ1-1	-	-	TGTGCCAGCCTACGGGGATCGAACACTGAAGCTTTCTTT	CASLRGSNTEAFF
TRBV19	TRBJ2-5	-	-	TGTGCCAGTAGCAGTACCTCAACAGGGAGAGAGACCCAGTACTTC	CASSSTSTGRETQYF
TRBV6-5	TRBJ2-7	-	-	TGTGCCAGCAGTTACTCGATAGGGGGCTACGAGCAGTACTTC	CASSYSIGGYEQYF
TRBV18	TRBJ1-3	-	-	TGTGCCAGCTCACCGTCCGGACAGATCGGCACCATATATTTT	CASSPSGQIGTIYF
TRBV14	TRBJ2-7	few	TRBD2	TGTGCCAGCAGTCTTTCTGGTGGGAGGGCCTACGAGCAGTACTTC	CASSLSGGRAYEQYF
TRBV9	TRBJ2-5	-	-	TGTGCCAGCAGCATGCGACTTTCAGAGACCCAGTACTTC	CASSMRLSETQYF
TRBV24-1	TRBJ2-6	-	-	TGTGCCTTGGGGGGGCCGGGCTCTGGGGCCAACGTCCTGACTTTC	CALGGPGSGANVLTF
TRBV27	TRBJ2-3	-	TRBD2	TGTGCCAGCAGTTATAGCGGGGGGACTAGCACAGATACGCAGTATTTT	CASSYSGGTSTDTQYF
TRBV7-2	TRBJ2-7	-	TRBD2	TGTGCCAGCAGCTTAGCCCTAGCGGGCTACGAGCAGTACTTC	CASSLALAGYEQYF
TRBV4-2	TRBJ2-2	few	TRBD2	TGTGCCAGCAGCCAAGGAGCGGGAGAGGGCACCGGGGAGCTGTTTTTT	CASSQGAGEGTGELFF
TRBV6-4	TRBJ1-2	-	TRBD1	TGTGCCAGCAGTGACTCAGGAGGGGGCGTGTATGGCTACACCTTC	CASSDSGGGVYGYTF
TRBV11-2	TRBJ1-4	once	TRBD1	TGTGCCAGCAGCGCCCGACAGGGCGGAACTAATGAAAAACTGTTTTTT	CASSARQGGTNEKLFF
TRBV5-1	TRBJ2-5	-	-	TGCGCCAGCAGCTTTGGAAGGAACGGGGAGGAGACCCAGTACTTC	CASSFGRNGEETQYF
TRBV19	TRBJ1-4	-	TRBD1	TGTGCCAGTAGTATCCCGGGACAGGGCCATGAAAAACTGTTTTTT	CASSIPGQGHEKLFF
TRBV29-1	TRBJ2-7	-	-	TGCAGCGTTGCTATCCGGGTTCCCTACGAGCAGTACTTC	CSVAIRVPYEQYF
TRBV29-1	TRBJ2-7	-	-	TGCAGCGTTGTAGACCCGGCGGGCTACGAGCAGTACTTC	CSVVDPAGYEQYF
TRBV12-3/TRBV12-4	TRBJ2-1	-	TRBD1	TGTGCCAGCAGCCTGGACAGGGCAAGAGAGCAGTTCTTC	CASSLDRAREQFF
TRBV14	TRBJ1-2	-	-	TGTGCCAGCAGCTCCAGCGGGTTCCATGGCTACACCTTC	CASSSSGFHGYTF
TRBV27	TRBJ1-2	-	-	TGTGCCAGCAGTCGAGACGGGACATCTAACTATGGCTACACCTTC	CASSRDGTSNYGYTF
TRBV13	TRBJ1-6	-	TRBD1	TGTGCCAGCAGCTTGGGACAGGATTTATGGTCACCCCTCCACTTT	CASSLGQDLWSPLHF
TRBV3-1/TRBV3-2	TRBJ2-5	-	TRBD1	TGTGCCAGCAGCCCTCGGACAGGGCAAGAGACCCAGTACTTC	CASSPRTGQETQYF
TRBV5-6	TRBJ2-2	-	TRBD2	TGTGCCAGCAGCCTAGCGGGAGGGGCCGGGGAGCTGTTTTTT	CASSLAGGAGELFF
TRBV4-1	TRBJ1-2	once	-	TGCGCCAGCAGCCAAGATCTGGCACAGGGTAATTTGAATGGCTACACCTTC	CASSQDLAQGNLNGYTF
TRBV4-1	TRBJ2-1	-	-	TGCGCCAGCAGCCAAGTAAACAACAGGGATCATGAGCAGTTCTTC	CASSQVNNRDHEQFF
TRBV1	TRBJ2-3	-	-	TGCACCAGCAGCCAAGTTTGTGGCAGGGGGATAGATACGCAGTATTTT	CTSSQVCGRGIDTQYF
TRBV2	TRBJ1-5	few	-	TGTGCCAGCAGGGATCACTTGAGGGTCAGTCAGCCCCAGCATTTT	CASRDHLRVSQPQHF
TRBV19	TRBJ1-1	few	-	TGTGCCAGTAGTTATGGCAGGAACACTGAAGCTTTCTTT	CASSYGRNTEAFF